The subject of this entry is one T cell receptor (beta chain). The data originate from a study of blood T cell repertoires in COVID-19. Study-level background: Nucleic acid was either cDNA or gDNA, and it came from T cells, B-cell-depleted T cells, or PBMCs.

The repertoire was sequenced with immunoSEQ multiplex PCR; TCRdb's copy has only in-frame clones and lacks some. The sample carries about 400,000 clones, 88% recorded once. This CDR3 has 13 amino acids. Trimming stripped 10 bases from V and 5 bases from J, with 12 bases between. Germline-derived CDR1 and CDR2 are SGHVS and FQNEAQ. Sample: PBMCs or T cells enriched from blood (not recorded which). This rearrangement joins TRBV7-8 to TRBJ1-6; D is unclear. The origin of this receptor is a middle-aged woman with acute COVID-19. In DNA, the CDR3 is TGTGCCACGTCACAGCCTAATAATTCACCCCTCCACTTT. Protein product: CATSQPNNSPLHF.